The clone carrying this T cell receptor (beta chain) was recorded a few times. Its antigen is not identified. Some clones are missing from TCRdb's copy, which holds only in-frame ones; the method was immunoSEQ multiplex PCR. The sample yields more than 65,000 clones, over 70% seen once. CDR3 size: 13 residues. Germline loops: CDR1 LNHNV, CDR2 YYDKDF (reference sequence). The V gene end was trimmed by 5 bases and the J gene end by 13 bases; junction bases not matched to a gene: 11. The data belong to a study of graft-versus-host responses after intestinal transplantation. The study, taken as a whole, reports: Early post-transplant declines in HvG were associated with peak levels of circulating GvH clones. Analysis identified GvH clones in recipient marrow, with some appearing first in ileum or blood. Allografts of patients with graft-donor T cell macrochimerism showed high graft-versus-host to host-versus-graft clone ratios.

This chain uses TRBV15 with TRBJ2-5; 9 bases agree with TRBD1. The receptor was derived from a human donor who was the organ donor for an intestinal transplant. Source: unstimulated CD4+ T cells sorted from spleen or lymph node cells, taken before transplant. The CDR3 sequence is CATSPLDRGLSYF. CDR3 bases: TGTGCCACCAGCCCCCTTGACAGGGGGTTGTCGTACTTC.